This T cell receptor beta chain comes out of a study of T cells in localized non-small cell lung cancer (dated by TCRdb to the early 2020s). Regarding the research as a whole: The study examined T cell repertoires in roughly 240 patients with early-stage NSCLC and compared tumors with uninvolved tumor-adjacent lungs. The cohort consisted of around 250 treatment-naive NSCLC patients whose localized lung tumors had been resected. A mean age of around 66 years was recorded for the NSCLC patients, of whom 129 were male and 95 to 110 were female. Findings and caveats that apply to the study as a whole: Multi-region tumor sequencing was not performed, so intratumor heterogeneity could not be excluded. Longer overall survival was associated with higher blood T cell density, whereas shorter survival was associated with higher adjacent-lung clonality. Uninvolved tumor-adjacent lung showed the highest T cell clonality, higher than tumor, which suggests more focused antigenic responses in the uninvolved tumor-adjacent lung. A median of about 53 of the top 100 tumor clones were detected in paired uninvolved adjacent lung, and around 30 of these tumor clones were also found among the top 100 clones of the paired uninvolved adjacent lung. Since the design was exploratory, TCR variables were selected using unadjusted p-values with no false-discovery rate correction.

TCR beta CDR3 regions were sequenced from DNA using the immunoSEQ Assay. Per the original workflow: T cell density was computed as TCR beta template counts normalized to usable DNA estimated by amplifying housekeeping genes. Richness was estimated using the preseqR package, with extrapolation to 400,000 templates for PBMC samples and to 120,000 templates for tissue samples. Clonality was calculated as one minus Pielou's evenness. Differential abundance testing on productive amino-acid clonotypes, with a minimum total count of 5 and an alpha of 0.1, was used to identify tissue-enriched TCRs. The Jaccard Index and the Morisita Overlap Index were used to quantify repertoire overlap between compartments. GLIPH grouped TCR beta CDR3s together with public tetramer-defined viral CDR3s, and a viral motif had to include at least three viral sequences and show V-gene enrichment. In its TCRdb copy, this immuneACCESS table keeps in-frame sequences only and misses some clones. Where compared with another copy, unresolved V genes explain less than half of these, and the others have no known cause. V, J and clone size reflect that table, while D and trimming were determined from the DNA. The sample includes thousands of clones, with under 30% observed a single time. The top ten clones comprise 6.5% to 9.5% of the sample.

The cysteine opens and the phenylalanine closes a CDR3 of 17 amino acids. Just CDR3 DNA is preserved here, 51 bases in frame from base 1. As encoded in the germline V gene, CDR1 is MGHRA while CDR2 is YSYEKL. Between the V and J ends, shortened by 1 base and 3 bases respectively, the junction contains 18 bases. At diagnosis, peripheral blood, uninvolved tumor-adjacent lung and tumor were collected and stored as a combination of fresh-frozen and FFPE material. Only a few counts were recorded for this clone. Its antigen is unknown. No base quality values were provided; no much bigger clone lies one nucleotide off.

The sequenced sample was lung tumor tissue, obtained before any cancer treatment. The chain couples TRBV4-1 to TRBJ1-1, with a tentative D gene TRBD1 over 5 matching bases. The clonotype originates from a woman aged 40-69 years with stage I lung adenocarcinoma. The DNA sequence is as follows: TGCGCCAGCAGCCAAGGGGGCGGGGGACCTAAGGACACTGAAGCTTTCTTT. This yields the protein CASSQGGGGPKDTEAFF.